These 21 T cell receptor beta chains originate from one sample sequenced in a study of blood T cell repertoires in COVID-19. Clones were read by immunoSEQ multiplex PCR, and TCRdb kept only the in-frame ones, dropping some. Among roughly 500,000 clones listed, roughly 87% were seen once. The sample taken for sequencing was peripheral blood. The receptors here all came from a man aged 18 to 30 with COVID-19, enrolled during active disease.

This chain joins TRBV5-4 and TRBJ1-2, with D perhaps matching TRBD1 (6 bases). Germline V gene lookup returns CDR1 SGHNT and CDR2 YYREEE (reference sequence). Trimming took 4 bases from V and 4 from J, leaving 20 bases between them. This CDR3 has 16 amino acids. CDR3 DNA sequence: TGTGCCAGCAGCCCGGATTCAGGGGCCCTACGCTATGGCTACACCTTC. It encodes CASSPDSGALRYGYTF. The variable domain in full, completed from reference TRBV5-4 and TRBJ1-2, reads ETGVTQSPTHLIKTRGQQVTLRCSSQSGHNTVSWYQQALGQGPQFIFQYYREEENGRGNFPPRFSGLQFPNYSSELNVNALELDDSALYLCASSPDSGALRYGYTFGSGTRLTVV.

V and J are TRBV27 and TRBJ2-1; D ambiguous. Trimming removed 5 bases from V and 10 bases from J, with 12 bases in between. Germline-derived CDR1 and CDR2 are MNHEY and SMNVEV (reference sequence). This CDR3 region has 12 residues. The CDR3 DNA follows: TGTGCCAGCAGTCCCTCAGGCCGGGAGCAGTTCTTC. Protein: CASSPSGREQFF.

The chain couples TRBV7-9 to TRBJ1-4, with 7 positions matching TRBD1. Per the germline V gene, CDR1 is SEHNR and CDR2 is FQNEAQ (reference sequence). The CDR3 sequence is 16 residues long. Losses at the gene ends were 3 bases for V and 3 bases for J; bases not matched to a gene: 7. CDR3 DNA sequence: TGTGCCAGCAGCTTCGGCTGGACAGGTTCTAATGAAAAACTGTTTTTT. It encodes CASSFGWTGSNEKLFF.

The chain links TRBV5-1 to TRBJ2-1; 8 nucleotides agree with TRBD2. Per germline, CDR1 SGHRS and CDR2 YFSETQ. The V and J ends lost 4 bases and 5 bases, in that order; junction bases with no gene match: 2. The CDR3 is made up of 13 amino acids. The CDR3 bases are TGCGCCAGCAGCCCGGGACTAGACAATGAGCAGTTCTTC. It encodes CASSPGLDNEQFF. Variable domain in full (rest from reference TRBV5-1 and TRBJ2-1): KAGVTQTPRYLIKTRGQQVTLSCSPISGHRSVSWYQQTPGQGLQFLFEYFSETQRNKGNFPGRFSGRQFSNSRSEMNVSTLELGDSALYLCASSPGLDNEQFFGPGTRLTVL.

This chain links TRBV5-4 with TRBJ2-7; 10 bases fit TRBD2. V dropped 4 bases and J dropped 6; count of bases not matched to a gene: 10. Germline V gene data show CDR1 as SGHNT and CDR2 as YYREEE (reference sequence). This CDR3 is 15 amino acids long. CDR3 coding DNA: TGTGCCAGCAGCCCTACGAAGCGGGGGGGCCTCGAGCAGTACTTC. Its translation is CASSPTKRGGLEQYF.

The J gene is TRBJ1-4, the V gene TRBV28; D is undetermined. This CDR3 comprises 15 residues. Deletions cut 6 bases from V and 7 bases from J, with 18 bases between. Germline-derived CDR1 and CDR2 are MDHEN and SYDVKM. CDR3 amino acids: CASSQRRLLGEKLFF. In DNA, the CDR3 is TGTGCCAGCAGCCAGCGTCGGTTGTTGGGTGAAAAACTGTTTTTT.

This clone has a handful of counts. The chain has TRBV7-9 and TRBJ1-2; 7 bases are shared with TRBD1. Germline CDR1 is SEHNR and CDR2 is FQNEAQ (reference sequence). The CDR3 runs 13 residues. J was trimmed by 8 bases and V by 2 bases; bases with no gene match: 5. The CDR3 nucleotides are TGTGCCAGCAGCTTAAGGGGGCCCGGAGGCTACACCTTC. This encodes CASSLRGPGGYTF.

The chain carries TRBV3-1 (or the pseudogene TRBV3-2) and TRBJ2-2, with D unclear. The V end was cut by 1 base, the J end by 2 bases, with 5 bases between. The CDR3 has 14 residues. CDR1 and CDR2 (germline): LGHDT, YNNKEL (reference sequence). The CDR3 loop is CASSQAYNTGELFF. The CDR3 bases are TGTGCCAGCAGCCAAGCCTACAACACCGGGGAGCTGTTTTTT.

CDR3 sequence (DNA): TGCGCCAGCAGCTTGGCCCTTGGACAGTACAATGAGCAGTTCTTC. Translating it yields CASSLALGQYNEQFF. The chain combines TRBV5-1 with TRBJ2-1; the D gene is possibly TRBD1 (6 bases). The CDR3 loop spans 15 amino acids. In germline, CDR1 is SGHRS, CDR2 YFSETQ. V was clipped by 0 bases and J by 4 bases, with 11 bases between them. The full variable domain, with the rest looked up from reference TRBV5-1 and TRBJ2-1, is KAGVTQTPRYLIKTRGQQVTLSCSPISGHRSVSWYQQTPGQGLQFLFEYFSETQRNKGNFPGRFSGRQFSNSRSEMNVSTLELGDSALYLCASSLALGQYNEQFFGPGTRLTVL.

In nucleotides, the CDR3 is TGTGCCAGCAGGCAGCGAGCACTAGCGGAGAACACCGGGGAGCTGTTTTTT. It encodes CASRQRALAENTGELFF. This chain links TRBV7-8 with TRBJ2-2, with 8 positions matching TRBD2. Losses at the gene ends were 6 bases for V and 1 base for J; bases not matched to a gene: 10. Looked up from germline, CDR1 is SGHVS and CDR2 is FQNEAQ. The CDR3 spans 17 residues.

The chain couples TRBV19 to TRBJ2-5; D is undetermined. Germline values: CDR1 LNHDA, CDR2 SQIVND (reference sequence). V was pared by 5 bases and J by 3 bases, with 7 bases between. The CDR3 loop spans 12 amino acids. The CDR3 sequence is CASSPTKETQYF. CDR3 coding DNA: TGTGCCAGTAGTCCTACCAAAGAGACCCAGTACTTC. Variable domain in full (rest from reference TRBV19 and TRBJ2-5): DGGITQSPKYLFRKEGQNVTLSCEQNLNHDAMYWYRQDPGQGLRLIYYSQIVNDFQKGDIAEGYSVSREKKESFPLTVTSAQKNPTAFYLCASSPTKETQYFGPGTRLLVL.

The table lists this clone with a count of one. The chain couples TRBV13 to TRBJ2-3; 9 bases agree with TRBD1. The V gene end was trimmed by 5 bases and the J gene end by 5 bases; junction bases not matched to a gene: 8. The germline CDR1 and CDR2 sequences are PRHDT and FYEKMQ (reference sequence). The CDR3 covers 15 residues. The CDR3 sequence is CASSGDREDGDTQYF. The CDR3 region has the DNA TGTGCCAGCAGCGGGGACAGGGAGGATGGAGATACGCAGTATTTT.

The V and J genes are TRBV24-1 and TRBJ2-1; 7 bases are a match to TRBD2. The germline V gene has CDR1 KGHDR and CDR2 SFDVKD. V lost 3 bases to trimming and J lost 0 bases; unmatched junction nucleotides: 4. This CDR3 has 16 amino acids. This CDR3 reads CATSDPSGTSYNEQFF. CDR3 coding DNA: TGTGCCACCAGTGATCCCAGCGGGACCTCCTACAATGAGCAGTTCTTC.

The rearrangement links TRBV7-6 to TRBJ2-1, with 9 bases matching TRBD1. The length of the CDR3 is 15 residues. CDR1 is SGHVS and CDR2 is FNYEAQ in the germline V gene. V was pared by 4 bases and J by 2 bases, with 3 bases of the junction left unmatched. CDR3 sequence (DNA): TGTGCCAGCAGCTCCCGGACAGGGGCCTACAATGAGCAGTTCTTC. Its protein is CASSSRTGAYNEQFF.

In the case of this clone: A junction end diverges from the germline sequence, so it may reflect a read error. V is TRBV28 and J is TRBJ1-1; D is ambiguous. The CDR3 is made up of 13 amino acids. Germline loops: CDR1 MDHEN, CDR2 SYDVKM. CDR3 sequence reads: CASSLFPPTGAFF. Here the CDR3 DNA reads TGTGCCAGCAGTTTATTCCCACCCACTGGAGCTTTCTTT. Supplemented by reference TRBV28 and TRBJ1-1, the full variable domain reads DVKVTQSSRYLVKRTGEKVFLECVQDMDHENMFWYRQDPGLGLRLIYFSYDVKMKEKGDIPEGYSVSREKKERFSLILESASTNQTSMYLCASSLFPPTGAFFGQGTRLTVV.

The gene calls are TRBV25-1 and TRBJ2-2, with D possibly matching TRBD2 (5 bases). The CDR3 covers 14 residues. V lost 3 bases, J lost 4 bases, and 9 bases lay in between. CDR1 and CDR2 from the germline V gene are MGHDK and SYGVNS. The CDR3 loop is CASSDVEGTGELFF. The DNA of the CDR3 is TGTGCCAGCAGTGATGTTGAGGGCACCGGGGAGCTGTTTTTT.

V is TRBV6-6 and J is TRBJ1-1; a possible D gene is TRBD1 (6 bases). Germline CDR1 MNHNY, CDR2 SVGAGI (reference sequence). This CDR3 is 14 amino acids long. V was pared by 2 bases and J by 4 bases, with 11 bases between. CDR3 DNA sequence: TGTGCCAGCAGTTACGAGGGGGTGGGCACTGAAGCTTTCTTT. It translates to CASSYEGVGTEAFF.

The chain couples TRBV7-9 to TRBJ1-2; TRBD1 is a possible D gene (5 bases). Trimming stripped 6 bases from V and 12 bases from J, with 17 bases between. CDR1 is SEHNR, CDR2 FQNEAQ, per germline (reference sequence). CDR3 length: 12 amino acids. The CDR3 sequence: CASSFNQGGDTF. The CDR3, as DNA: TGTGCCAGCAGTTTCAATCAGGGAGGGGACACCTTC.

J is TRBJ2-7 and V is TRBV29-1, with D hard to call. Germline V gene lookup returns CDR1 SQVTM and CDR2 ANQGSEA. Trimming stripped 4 bases from V and 4 bases from J, with 14 bases between. This CDR3 has 13 amino acids. CDR3 nucleotides: TGCAGCGTTGCTAGGCGATTAAATTACGAGCAGTACTTC. Its translation: CSVARRLNYEQYF.

The chain joins TRBV19 to TRBJ2-6; unclear D gene. CDR1 is LNHDA and CDR2 is SQIVND in the germline V gene (reference sequence). This CDR3 contains 15 residues. V lost 2 bases and J lost 1, with 6 bases in between. CDR3 DNA sequence: TGTGCCAGTAGTATAACAGATTCTGGGGCCAACGTCCTGACTTTC. It specifies CASSITDSGANVLTF.

This clone was detected a few times. The chain carries TRBV5-1 and TRBJ1-1; 8 nucleotides agree with TRBD1. The J segment lost 1 base and the V segment lost 1 base, leaving 9 bases of the junction unmatched. The CDR3 loop spans 17 amino acids. The germline V gene encodes CDR1 SGHRS and CDR2 YFSETQ. The chain's CDR3 is CASSLSSSGTGNTEAFF. CDR3 sequence (DNA): TGCGCCAGCAGCTTGTCGAGCTCCGGGACAGGGAACACTGAAGCTTTCTTT.